The clone carrying this TCR beta chain was counted at least ten times. Its antigen is unidentified. The sample originates from a study of breast tumors, draining lymph nodes, adjacent tissues. Study-wide points: Compared with lymph nodes, tumors were less diverse; compared with nontumor tissue, more.

The CDR3 totals 15 residues. Trimming pared 2 bases from V and 6 bases from J, leaving 13 bases between. Samples came from axillary lymph nodes draining the breast cancer. TCRdb re-called the multiplex PCR reads through MiXCR, storing one row per CDR3 protein. The sample includes more than 250,000 distinct CDR3 sequences, around 30% seen only once; the top ten take about 1.2%. The TCR was taken from a female donor with breast cancer. Some clones in this sample may be carry-over from other donors' samples. Sequenced: axillary lymph node tissue. V usage is TRBV12-3 or TRBV12-4 and J usage is TRBJ2-2; possibly TRBD1 for D (6 bases). The CDR3 DNA follows: TGTGCCAGCAGTTTACTTCAGACAGGATCCGGGGAGCTGTTTTTT. It specifies CASSLLQTGSGELFF.